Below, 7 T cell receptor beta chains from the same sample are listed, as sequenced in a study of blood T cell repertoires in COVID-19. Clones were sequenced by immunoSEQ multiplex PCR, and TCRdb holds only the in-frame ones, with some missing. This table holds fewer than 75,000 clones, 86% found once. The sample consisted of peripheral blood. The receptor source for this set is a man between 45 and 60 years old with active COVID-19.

DNA of the CDR3: TGCGCCAGCAGCTCGCGACCAGGGGCGCAGGGTCAGCCCCAGCATTTT. Amino acids: CASSSRPGAQGQPQHF. The chain uses TRBV5-1 and TRBJ1-5, with D perhaps TRBD1 (6 bases). The CDR3 is made up of 16 amino acids. The V and J ends lost 3 bases and 6 bases respectively, with 19 bases between them. Germline V gene lookup returns CDR1 SGHRS and CDR2 YFSETQ. Supplemented by reference TRBV5-1 and TRBJ1-5, the full variable domain reads KAGVTQTPRYLIKTRGQQVTLSCSPISGHRSVSWYQQTPGQGLQFLFEYFSETQRNKGNFPGRFSGRQFSNSRSEMNVSTLELGDSALYLCASSSRPGAQGQPQHFGDGTRLSIL.

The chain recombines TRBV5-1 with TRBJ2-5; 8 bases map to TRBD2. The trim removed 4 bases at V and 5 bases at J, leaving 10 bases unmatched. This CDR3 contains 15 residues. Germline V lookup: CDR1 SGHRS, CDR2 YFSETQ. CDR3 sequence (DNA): TGCGCCAGCAGCCACACTAGCGGTCTGGGGGAGACCCAGTACTTC. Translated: CASSHTSGLGETQYF.

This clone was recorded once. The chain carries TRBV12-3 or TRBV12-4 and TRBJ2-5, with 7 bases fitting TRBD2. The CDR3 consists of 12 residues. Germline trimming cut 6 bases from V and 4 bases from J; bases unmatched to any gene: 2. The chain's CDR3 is CASRGEGETQYF. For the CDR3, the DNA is TGTGCCAGCAGGGGGGAGGGAGAGACCCAGTACTTC.

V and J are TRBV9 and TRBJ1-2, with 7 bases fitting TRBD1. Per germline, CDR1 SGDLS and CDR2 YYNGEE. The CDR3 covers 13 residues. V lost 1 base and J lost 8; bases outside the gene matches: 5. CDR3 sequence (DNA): TGTGCCAGCAGCGTAACAGGGGCCGGGGGCTACACCTTC. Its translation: CASSVTGAGGYTF.

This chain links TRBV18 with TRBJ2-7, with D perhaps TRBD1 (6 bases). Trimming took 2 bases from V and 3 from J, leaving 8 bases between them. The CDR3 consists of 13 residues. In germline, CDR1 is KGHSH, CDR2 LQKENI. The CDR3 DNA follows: TGTGCCAGCTCACCAATAGGGGGCTACGAGCAGTACGTC. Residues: CASSPIGGYEQYV.

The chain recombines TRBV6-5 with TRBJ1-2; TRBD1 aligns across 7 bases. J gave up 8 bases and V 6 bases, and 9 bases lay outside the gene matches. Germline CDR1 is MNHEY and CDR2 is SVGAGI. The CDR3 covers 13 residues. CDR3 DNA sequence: TGTGCCAGCAGCCTTAGACAGGGCTTCGGCTACACCTTC. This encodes CASSLRQGFGYTF.

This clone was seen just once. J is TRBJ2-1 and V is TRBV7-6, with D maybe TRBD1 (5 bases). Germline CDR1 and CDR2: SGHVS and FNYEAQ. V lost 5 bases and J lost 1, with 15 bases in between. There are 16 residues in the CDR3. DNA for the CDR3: TGTGCCAGCAGCCCCCTAACAGGAACATCCTACAATGAGCAGTTCTTC. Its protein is CASSPLTGTSYNEQFF.